This T cell receptor (beta chain) was obtained from a study of shared clonotypes between healthy human individuals (dated by TCRdb to 2020 to 2022). Background for the entire study: The cohort comprised a couple of women and a few men aged 18 to 49 years. To increase sequencing depth and limit assay-specific biases, TCR repertoire library preparation and sequencing were carried out by different laboratories using diverse techniques. The study deeply sequenced blood TCR repertoires of roughly five healthy adults to estimate repertoire size and the extent of clonotype sharing between individuals. Leukapheresis yielded between about 0.94 and 9.5 billion PBMCs per donor. For each donor, three plates each were used for CD4 naive and CD4 memory, two plates were used for CD8 naive, and one plate was used for CD8 memory.

For the CD8 naive samples, CD45RO-negative cells were positively selected for CCR7, yielding a CD45RA+CCR7+ population from which TemRA cells were excluded. Healthy HIV-negative adults with no recently reported acute infections or vaccinations were included as donors. Every donor was a Caucasian adult living in Nashville, Tennessee, USA. After blood collection by leukapheresis, PBMCs were isolated using Ficoll-Histopaque density gradient centrifugation and then cryopreserved in the vapor phase of liquid nitrogen. Analytical flow cytometry was used to check the purity and quantity of each magnetically sorted T cell population. Each sorted fraction had its genomic DNA isolated and then quantified by UV absorbance on a Nanodrop 2000c. Including the terminal cysteine and phenylalanine, the CDR3 comprises 16 residues. Only the CDR3 DNA is retained, 48 bases long and in frame from the first base. The germline V gene (reference sequence) yields MNHEY for CDR1 and SMNVEV for CDR2. V was cut back by 0 bases and J by 1 base, leaving a gap of 11 bases between them.

Using the deep immunoSEQ assay, multiplex PCR amplified TCR CDR3 regions from genomic DNA. Genomic DNA extracted from each cell subset was distributed evenly over all wells of several immunoSEQ 96-well plates, and each plate served as one replicate. For sorted subsets, 200 ng of genomic DNA, equivalent to roughly 33,000 T cell genomes, went into each replicate PCR. Purified libraries were quantified with a Qubit 3.0 fluorometer, sized on a Bioanalyzer 2100, and re-quantified with the KAPA Library Quantification kit. Every immunoSEQ 96-well plate was sequenced on a dedicated single-read 150-cycle Illumina NextSeq 550 flow cell. The paper's data handling went like this. Because the immunoSEQ output included only junctional sequences and no quality scores, the filtering could not be the same as the filtering used for full-length reads. To assign V/J genes and CDR3, sequences were annotated using PyIR, a Python wrapper for IgBLAST v1.9, with IMGT germline references. Reads with weak V/J assignments (E-value above 1e-6), missing CDR3, stop codons, out-of-frame junctions, or ambiguous translated residues were removed. A V3J clonotype was defined by an identical inferred V gene, J gene, and CDR3 amino acid sequence. To compute the percentage overlap between repertoires, the number of shared unique clonotypes was divided by the size of the smaller repertoire. RTK rarefaction, the Chao1 estimator, and Recon v2.1 estimates of unobserved clonotypes were used to assess repertoire richness. Generation probabilities for all TCRbeta clonotypes obtained by the gDNA method from a handful of donors were computed using OLGA. TCRdb re-hosts the immuneACCESS table, in-frame sequences only. Its copies lack some clones; in the studies checked, an unresolved V gene accounts for under half of them, and the cause for the rest is not known. From that table come the V and J calls and clone size; the DNA was used to work out D and trimming. The table for this sample lists around 2,100,000 clones; roughly 94% of them were counted only once. Around 1.2% of the sample goes to the ten largest clones.

General conclusions and limits of the study: Approximately 5% of naive CD4, 3.5% of naive CD8, around 2.3% of memory CD4, and around 0.4% of memory CD8 clonotypes were shared across four donors. Compared with non-shared clonotypes, clonotypes shared by all four sorted-subset donors had higher generation probabilities. Because the study included only a small number of donors, the genetic and exposure-history diversity represented was limited. Larger estimated clonotype richness was generally found for naive subsets than for memory subsets. Only blood was sampled, and tissue TCR repertoires likely differ from those in blood. Incomplete sequencing was indicated by rarefaction of sorted-subset datasets, despite the large sequencing depth. Pairwise subsampling led to the expectation that sequencing depth would affect the degree of clonotype sharing among donors.

A remark on this clone: There is no known antigen for this receptor. Base qualities were left out, and no much larger clone turns up one base away.

The chain links TRBV27 with TRBJ2-3; D gene: possibly TRBD1, on 6 matching bases. This receptor was taken from a man between 18 and 35 years old in good health. Sequencing was done on a sample of naive CD8+ T cells sorted from blood. Sample cell subset or site, as interpreted from the label and publication: CD45RA+CCR7+. CDR3 sequence: CASSLSRGTRTDTQYF. The DNA sequence reads TGTGCCAGCAGTTTATCCCGAGGGACACGCACAGATACGCAGTATTTT.